The 16 T cell receptor beta chains reported below all come from one sample, sequenced in a study of blood T cell repertoires in COVID-19. The method was immunoSEQ multiplex PCR; TCRdb's version includes in-frame clones alone and lacks a portion of them. The data hold roughly 200,000 clones, with about three quarters observed a single time. Sequencing was carried out using peripheral blood. These receptors were taken from a woman in her forties or fifties with active or convalescent COVID-19.

This clone appeared a single time. The CDR3, as DNA: TGCAGCGTTGAGTTAAGCGGCGCAGGCTCCTACAATGAGCAGTTCTTC. Its translation is CSVELSGAGSYNEQFF. The rearrangement joins TRBV29-1 to TRBJ2-1; maybe TRBD2 (5 bases). CDR3 length equals 16 residues. Germline V gene lookup returns CDR1 SQVTM and CDR2 ANQGSEA. V lost 3 bases, J lost 0 bases, and 15 bases lay in between.

The rearrangement links TRBV11-1 to TRBJ1-6; no reliable D call. V lost 1 base to trimming and J lost 7 bases, with 11 bases between them. Looked up from germline, CDR1 is SGHAT and CDR2 is FQDESV (reference sequence). The CDR3 spans 15 residues. The CDR3 DNA reads TGTGCCAGCAGCTTAGGGGTGGGCAGCAATTCACCCCTCCACTTT. Translation gives CASSLGVGSNSPLHF.

Notes on this clone: At the DNA level, this CDR3 is encoded by other sequences in the same sample as well. The chain joins TRBV7-2 to TRBJ2-5, with D possibly matching TRBD1 (6 bases). Trimming cost V 1 base and J 5 bases, with 8 bases left between them. This CDR3 contains 13 residues. From germline, CDR1 is SGHTA and CDR2 FQGNSA. CDR3 sequence reads: CASSLGRGETQYF. The DNA of the CDR3 is TGTGCCAGCAGCTTAGGCAGGGGCGAGACCCAGTACTTC.

The V and J genes are TRBV7-2 and TRBJ1-1; D is unresolved. The germline V gene has CDR1 SGHTA and CDR2 FQGNSA. The CDR3 length is 15 residues. Trimming took off 2 bases at V and 1 base at J, with 11 bases between the two ends. This CDR3 is CASSLISPGNTEAFF. DNA for the CDR3: TGTGCCAGCAGCTTAATCAGTCCGGGGAACACTGAAGCTTTCTTT. Looking up the rest from reference TRBV7-2 and TRBJ1-1 gives the full variable domain: GAGVSQSPSNKVTEKGKDVELRCDPISGHTALYWYRQSLGQGLEFLIYFQGNSAPDKSGLPSDRFSAERTGGSVSTLTIQRTQQEDSAVYLCASSLISPGNTEAFFGQGTRLTVV.

The chain recombines TRBV6-6 with TRBJ2-3; 7 bases agree with TRBD2. In germline, CDR1 is MNHNY, CDR2 SVGAGI (reference sequence). The trim removed 5 bases at V and 1 base at J, leaving 15 bases unmatched. There are 18 residues in the CDR3. The CDR3 is CASSPLGGSSVGTDTQYF. CDR3 nucleotide sequence: TGTGCCAGCAGTCCTCTGGGCGGGAGTTCAGTAGGCACAGATACGCAGTATTTT.

The chain carries TRBV13 and TRBJ2-7, with 9 bases identical to TRBD2. Germline values: CDR1 PRHDT, CDR2 FYEKMQ (reference sequence). This CDR3 region has 17 residues. V dropped 0 bases and J dropped 6; count of bases not matched to a gene: 12. CDR3 sequence (DNA): TGTGCCAGCAGCTTAGGGGGTAGAAGTAGCGGGGGCAGCGAGCAGTACTTC. Protein sequence: CASSLGGRSSGGSEQYF.

This chain uses TRBV11-1 with TRBJ1-6; TRBD1 is a possible D gene (5 bases). The CDR3 is 13 residues long. Trimming stripped 7 bases from V and 10 bases from J, with 14 bases between. Germline assignment: CDR1 SGHAT and CDR2 FQDESV (reference sequence). The CDR3 bases are TGTGCCAGCACCTCAGGGTTCGGGTCACCCCTCCACTTT. Encoded protein: CASTSGFGSPLHF. The full variable domain, its missing parts supplied by reference TRBV11-1 and TRBJ1-6, is EAEVAQSPRYKITEKSQAVAFWCDPISGHATLYWYRQILGQGPELLVQFQDESVVDDSQLPKDRFSAERLKGVDSTLKIQPAELGDSAMYLCASTSGFGSPLHFGNGTRLTVT.

V gene TRBV9 combines with J gene TRBJ1-1, with 7 bases identical to TRBD1. The CDR3 spans 14 residues. With V trimmed by 4 bases and J by 1 base, 4 bases remained unmatched. Germline V gene sequence: CDR1 SGDLS, CDR2 YYNGEE. The CDR3 nucleotides read TGTGCCAGCAGCTCCCGGACAGGGAACACTGAAGCTTTCTTT. Translation gives CASSSRTGNTEAFF.

The chain links TRBV7-9 to TRBJ1-1; the match to TRBD1 covers 7 bases. V lost 3 bases, J lost 0 bases, and 7 bases stayed unmatched. This CDR3 comprises 16 residues. Germline values: CDR1 SEHNR, CDR2 FQNEAQ (reference sequence). CDR3 DNA sequence: TGTGCCAGCAGCTTTGGACAGGTCGGAATGAACACTGAAGCTTTCTTT. Translated, it gives CASSFGQVGMNTEAFF.

The V gene is TRBV19, the J gene TRBJ1-2; tentatively, D is TRBD1 (6 bases). The CDR3 runs to 12 residues. Trimming left V 10 bases short and J 8 bases short, with 17 bases between. The germline V gene encodes CDR1 LNHDA and CDR2 SQIVND (reference sequence). This chain's CDR3 is CATEQGQGGYTF. CDR3 in DNA: TGTGCCACCGAACAGGGTCAGGGGGGCTACACCTTC.

This clone was detected a few times. The V and J genes are TRBV2 and TRBJ1-5; the D is unclear. The CDR3 totals 16 residues. V was pared by 4 bases and J by 0 bases, with 13 bases between. Germline V gene sequence: CDR1 SNHLY, CDR2 FYNNEI. The CDR3 DNA reads TGTGCCAGCAGTGGTTTTCTCAGCGATAGCAATCAGCCCCAGCATTTT. Protein: CASSGFLSDSNQPQHF.

J is TRBJ2-5 and V is TRBV7-2; 7 bases agree with TRBD1. This CDR3 contains 15 residues. Per germline, CDR1 SGHTA and CDR2 FQGNSA. The J segment lost 5 bases and the V segment lost 4 bases, leaving 10 bases of the junction unmatched. CDR3 sequence: CASSYGAGTVETQYF. The CDR3 nucleotides are TGTGCCAGCAGCTACGGAGCCGGGACAGTGGAGACCCAGTACTTC.

This clone was detected only once. The V call is TRBV6-6, the J call TRBJ1-4, with D tentatively TRBD1 (5 bases). CDR3 length: 14 residues. V lost 2 bases to trimming and J lost 4 bases, with 8 bases between them. Germline V gives CDR1 MNHNY, CDR2 SVGAGI (reference sequence). The CDR3 DNA sequence: TGTGCCAGCAGTTACAGGGGCCTTAATGAAAAACTGTTTTTT. Translating gives CASSYRGLNEKLFF.

The rearrangement uses TRBV6-2 or TRBV6-3 and TRBJ1-6; 7 bases are a match to TRBD1. Germline CDR1 and CDR2: MNHEY and SVGEGT. V shed 6 bases, J shed 14 bases, and the junction held 7 bases outside the gene matches. The CDR3 is 12 residues long. This chain's CDR3 is CASSMTGFTLHF. In DNA form, the CDR3 reads TGTGCCAGCAGCATGACAGGGTTCACCCTCCACTTT.

CDR3 residues: CASSPRGAGEQYF. The CDR3 nucleotides are TGTGCCAGCAGCCCCAGGGGGGCGGGGGAGCAGTACTTC. The chain has TRBV9 and TRBJ2-7, with D possibly being TRBD1 (7 bases). CDR1 is SGDLS and CDR2 is YYNGEE in the germline V gene. This CDR3 contains 13 residues. Trimming removed 4 bases from V and 7 bases from J, with 15 bases in between.

The chain carries TRBV5-1 and TRBJ2-3; 7 bases align to TRBD2. The CDR3 totals 12 residues. Germline CDR1 SGHRS, CDR2 YFSETQ. With V trimmed by 5 bases and J by 4 bases, 1 base remained unmatched. The CDR3 sequence: CASRGGPDTQYF. The CDR3 region has the DNA TGCGCCAGCAGGGGAGGGCCAGATACGCAGTATTTT.